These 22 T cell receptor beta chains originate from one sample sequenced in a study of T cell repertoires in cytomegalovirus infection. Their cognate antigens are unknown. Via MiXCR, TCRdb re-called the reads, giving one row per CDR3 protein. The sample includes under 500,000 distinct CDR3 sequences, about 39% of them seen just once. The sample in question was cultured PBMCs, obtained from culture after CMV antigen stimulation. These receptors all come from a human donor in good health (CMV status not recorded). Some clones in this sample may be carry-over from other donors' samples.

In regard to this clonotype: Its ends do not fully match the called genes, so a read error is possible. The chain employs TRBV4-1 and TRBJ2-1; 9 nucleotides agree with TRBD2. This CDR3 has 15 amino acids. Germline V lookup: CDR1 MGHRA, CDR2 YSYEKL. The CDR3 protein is CASSLRGLAGPQTLF. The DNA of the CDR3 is TGCGCCAGCAGCCTCCGCGGCCTAGCGGGACCTCAGACGCTCTTC.

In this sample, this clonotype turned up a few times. The CDR3 nucleotides are TGCAGCGATTCCGGGTCCCGATTCGACGATTCTAGTGAAAAACTGTTTTTT. As protein: CSDSGSRFDDSSEKLFF. The chain is built from TRBV29-1 and TRBJ1-4; D is undetermined. V was clipped by 7 bases and J by 7 bases, with 28 bases between them. The germline V gene has CDR1 SQVTM and CDR2 ANQGSEA. CDR3 size: 17 residues.

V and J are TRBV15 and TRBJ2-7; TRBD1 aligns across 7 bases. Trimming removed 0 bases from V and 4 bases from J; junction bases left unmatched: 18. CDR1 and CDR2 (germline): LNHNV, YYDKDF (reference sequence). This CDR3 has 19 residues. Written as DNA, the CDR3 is TGTGCCACCAGCAGAGATTCGAAGACAGGGCCCCTCCTGGCGTACGAGCAGTACTTC. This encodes CATSRDSKTGPLLAYEQYF.

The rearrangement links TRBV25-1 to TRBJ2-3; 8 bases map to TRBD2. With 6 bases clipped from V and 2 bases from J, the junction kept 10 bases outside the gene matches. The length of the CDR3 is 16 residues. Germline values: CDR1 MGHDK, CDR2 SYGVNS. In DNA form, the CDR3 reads TGTGCCAGCAGCAAGGCGGGGGGAATTCTCACAGATACGCAGTATTTT. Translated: CASSKAGGILTDTQYF.

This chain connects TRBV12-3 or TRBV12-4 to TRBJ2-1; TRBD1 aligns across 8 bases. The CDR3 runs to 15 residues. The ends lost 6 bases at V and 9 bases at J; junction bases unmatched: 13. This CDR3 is CASSPGDRPWGEQFF. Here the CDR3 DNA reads TGTGCCAGCAGCCCTGGGGACAGGCCGTGGGGTGAGCAGTTCTTC.

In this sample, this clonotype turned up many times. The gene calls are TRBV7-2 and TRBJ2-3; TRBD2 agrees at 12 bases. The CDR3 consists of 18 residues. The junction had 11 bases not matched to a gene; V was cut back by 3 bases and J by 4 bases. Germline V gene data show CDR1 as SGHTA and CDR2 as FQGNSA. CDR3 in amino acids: CASSFHPWTSGAPDTQYF. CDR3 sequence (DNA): TGTGCCAGCAGCTTCCACCCATGGACTAGCGGGGCCCCAGATACGCAGTATTTT. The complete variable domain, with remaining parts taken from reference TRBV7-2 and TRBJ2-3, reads GAGVSQSPSNKVTEKGKDVELRCDPISGHTALYWYRQSLGQGLEFLIYFQGNSAPDKSGLPSDRFSAERTGGSVSTLTIQRTQQEDSAVYLCASSFHPWTSGAPDTQYFGPGTRLTVL.

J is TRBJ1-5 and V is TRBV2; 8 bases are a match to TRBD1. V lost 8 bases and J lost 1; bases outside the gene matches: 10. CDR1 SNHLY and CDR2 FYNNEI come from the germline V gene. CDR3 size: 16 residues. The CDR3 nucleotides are TGTGCCAGCGACGACAGGGGTTCGAGAAGCAATCAGCCCCAGCATTTT. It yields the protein CASDDRGSRSNQPQHF.

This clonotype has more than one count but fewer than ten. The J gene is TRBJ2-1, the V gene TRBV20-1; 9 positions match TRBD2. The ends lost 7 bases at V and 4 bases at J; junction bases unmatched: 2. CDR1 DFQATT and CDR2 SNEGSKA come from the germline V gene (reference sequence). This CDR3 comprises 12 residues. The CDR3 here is CSVTSGYNEQFF. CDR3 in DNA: TGCAGTGTGACTAGCGGTTACAATGAGCAGTTCTTC.

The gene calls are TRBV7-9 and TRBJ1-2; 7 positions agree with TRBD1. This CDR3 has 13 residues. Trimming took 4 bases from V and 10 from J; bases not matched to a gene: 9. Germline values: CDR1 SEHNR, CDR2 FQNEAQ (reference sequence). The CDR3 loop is CASSSTGDSLYTF. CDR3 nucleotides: TGTGCCAGCAGCTCAACCGGGGACAGTCTCTACACCTTC.

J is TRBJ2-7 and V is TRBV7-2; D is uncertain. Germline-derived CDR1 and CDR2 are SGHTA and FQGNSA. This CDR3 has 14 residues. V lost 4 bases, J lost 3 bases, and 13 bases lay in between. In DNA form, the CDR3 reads TGTGCCAGCAGCTCATGGCGGCAGAACTACGAGCAGTACTTC. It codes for CASSSWRQNYEQYF.

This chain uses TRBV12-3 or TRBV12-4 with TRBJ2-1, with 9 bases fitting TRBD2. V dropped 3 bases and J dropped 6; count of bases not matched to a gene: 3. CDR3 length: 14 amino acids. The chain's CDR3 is CASSFSGSANEQFF. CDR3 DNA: TGTGCCAGCAGTTTTAGCGGGAGTGCCAATGAGCAGTTCTTC.

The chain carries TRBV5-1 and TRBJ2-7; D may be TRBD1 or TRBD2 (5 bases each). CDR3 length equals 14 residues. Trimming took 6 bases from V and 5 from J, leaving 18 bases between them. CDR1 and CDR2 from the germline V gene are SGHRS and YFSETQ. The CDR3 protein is CASIYAGAYHEQYF. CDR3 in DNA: TGCGCCAGCATCTACGCCGGGGCTTACCACGAGCAGTACTTC. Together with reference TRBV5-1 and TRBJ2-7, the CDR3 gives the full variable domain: KAGVTQTPRYLIKTRGQQVTLSCSPISGHRSVSWYQQTPGQGLQFLFEYFSETQRNKGNFPGRFSGRQFSNSRSEMNVSTLELGDSALYLCASIYAGAYHEQYFGPGTRLTVT.

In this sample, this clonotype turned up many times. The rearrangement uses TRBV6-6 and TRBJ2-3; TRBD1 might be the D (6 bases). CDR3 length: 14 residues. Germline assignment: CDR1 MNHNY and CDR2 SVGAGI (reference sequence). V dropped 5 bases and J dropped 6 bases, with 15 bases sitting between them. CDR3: CASSTRQVFDTQYF. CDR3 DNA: TGTGCCAGCAGTACTCGACAGGTTTTCGATACGCAGTATTTT.

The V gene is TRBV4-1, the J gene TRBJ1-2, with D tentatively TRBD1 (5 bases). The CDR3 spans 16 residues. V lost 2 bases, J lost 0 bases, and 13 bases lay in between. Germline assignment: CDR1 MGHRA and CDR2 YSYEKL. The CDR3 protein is CASSQSITTANYGYTF. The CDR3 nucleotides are TGCGCCAGCAGCCAATCGATCACGACAGCTAACTATGGCTACACCTTC.

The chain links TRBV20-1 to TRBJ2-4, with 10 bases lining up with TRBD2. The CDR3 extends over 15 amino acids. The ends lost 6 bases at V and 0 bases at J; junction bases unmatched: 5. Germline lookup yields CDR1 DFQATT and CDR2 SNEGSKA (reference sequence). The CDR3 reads CSAPGLAAAKNIQYF. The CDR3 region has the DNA TGCAGTGCCCCCGGACTAGCGGCAGCCAAAAACATTCAGTACTTC.

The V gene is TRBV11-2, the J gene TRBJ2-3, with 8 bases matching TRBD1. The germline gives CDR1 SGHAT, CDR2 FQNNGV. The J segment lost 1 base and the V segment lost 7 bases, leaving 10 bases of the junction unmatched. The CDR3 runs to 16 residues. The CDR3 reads CASTISPDRGTDTQYF. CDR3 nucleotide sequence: TGTGCCAGCACCATATCCCCGGACAGGGGCACAGATACGCAGTATTTT.

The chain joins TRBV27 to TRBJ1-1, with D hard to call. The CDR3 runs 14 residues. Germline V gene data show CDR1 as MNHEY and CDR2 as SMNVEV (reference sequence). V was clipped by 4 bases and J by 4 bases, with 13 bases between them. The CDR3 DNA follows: TGTGCCAGCAGTTCACAGCGTTGGGCCACTGAAGCTTTCTTT. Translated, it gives CASSSQRWATEAFF.

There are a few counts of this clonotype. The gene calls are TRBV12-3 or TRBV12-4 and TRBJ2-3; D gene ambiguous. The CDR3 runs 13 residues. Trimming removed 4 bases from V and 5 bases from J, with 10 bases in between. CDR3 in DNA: TGTGCCAGCAGTTGGGTCCTTAGAGATACGCAGTATTTT. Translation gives CASSWVLRDTQYF.

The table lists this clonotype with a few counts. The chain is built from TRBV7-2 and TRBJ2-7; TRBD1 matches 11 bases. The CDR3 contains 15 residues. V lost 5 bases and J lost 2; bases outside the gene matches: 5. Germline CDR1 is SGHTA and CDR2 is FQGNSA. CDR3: CASSQWTGGPYEQYF. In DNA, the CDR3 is TGTGCCAGCAGCCAATGGACAGGGGGCCCCTACGAGCAGTACTTC.

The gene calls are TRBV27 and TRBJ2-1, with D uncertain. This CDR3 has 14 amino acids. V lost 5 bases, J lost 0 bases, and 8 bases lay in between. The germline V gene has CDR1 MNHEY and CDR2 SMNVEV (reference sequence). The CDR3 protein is CASSVPSSYNEQFF. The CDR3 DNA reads TGTGCCAGCAGTGTTCCAAGCTCCTACAATGAGCAGTTCTTC.

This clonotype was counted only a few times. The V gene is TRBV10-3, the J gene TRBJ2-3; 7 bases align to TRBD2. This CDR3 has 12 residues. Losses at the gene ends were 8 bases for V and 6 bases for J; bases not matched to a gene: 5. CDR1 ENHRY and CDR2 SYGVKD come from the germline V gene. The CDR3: CAILGSGDTQYF. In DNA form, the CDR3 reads TGTGCCATCTTGGGTAGCGGGGATACGCAGTATTTT.

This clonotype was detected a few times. The CDR3 reads CSTNEQFF. For the CDR3, the DNA is TGCAGTACCAATGAGCAGTTCTTC. The chain has TRBV20-1 and TRBJ2-1; D not certain. CDR1 and CDR2 (germline): DFQATT, SNEGSKA (reference sequence). The CDR3 is 8 residues long. V lost 8 bases, J lost 6 bases, and 2 bases lay in between.